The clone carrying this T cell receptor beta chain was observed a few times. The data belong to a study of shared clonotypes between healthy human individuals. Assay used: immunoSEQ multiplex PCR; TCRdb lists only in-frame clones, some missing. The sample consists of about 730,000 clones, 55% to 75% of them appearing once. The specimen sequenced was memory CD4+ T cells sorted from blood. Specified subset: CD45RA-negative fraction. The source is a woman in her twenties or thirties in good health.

CDR3 protein: CASSRPRPYSNQPQHF. Here the CDR3 DNA reads TGTGCCAGCAGCCGTCCCCGGCCGTATAGCAATCAGCCCCAGCATTTT. The chain links TRBV14 to TRBJ1-5; D remains ambiguous. V was pared by 4 bases and J by 0 bases, with 13 bases between. This CDR3 contains 16 residues. CDR1 is SGHDN, CDR2 FVKESK, per germline.